Following are 31 T cell receptor beta chains from one sample sequenced in a study of blood T cell repertoires in COVID-19. Data came from immunoSEQ multiplex PCR; TCRdb stores just in-frame clones and leaves some out. The table includes just over 300,000 clones, roughly 86% detected once. The sample was PBMCs or T cells enriched from blood (not recorded which). All receptors come from a woman aged 18-29 years who had recovered from COVID-19.

The genes are TRBV4-1 and TRBJ2-1; 8 positions match TRBD2. CDR1 MGHRA and CDR2 YSYEKL come from the germline V gene. The CDR3 totals 18 residues. The J segment lost 6 bases and the V segment lost 1 base, leaving 14 bases of the junction unmatched. The CDR3 region has the DNA TGCGCCAGCAGCCAAGGGGTTATCGGGAGGGGTCCTCCCAATGAGCAGTTCTTC. Its translation is CASSQGVIGRGPPNEQFF.

The gene calls are TRBV4-1 and TRBJ2-1; 14 nucleotides match TRBD2. V shed 4 bases and J 13 bases; nucleotides not matched to a gene: 9. The CDR3 contains 15 residues. The germline gives CDR1 MGHRA, CDR2 YSYEKL. In nucleotides, the CDR3 is TGCGCCAGCAGCCCACTGGGACTAGCGGGAGAACGACAGTTCTTC. It specifies CASSPLGLAGERQFF.

The CDR3 reads CASSLIPSGSSNEQFF. The CDR3 DNA follows: TGCGCCAGCAGCCTCATACCTAGCGGGAGTTCTAATGAGCAGTTCTTC. The chain carries TRBV4-3 and TRBJ2-1, with 10 positions matching TRBD2. The CDR3 runs to 16 residues. The V gene's germline CDR1 is LGHNA and CDR2 YSLEER. V trimming: 4 bases; J trimming: 7 bases; junction bases outside the gene matches: 10.

The rearrangement uses TRBV7-2 and TRBJ2-1; the match to TRBD2 covers 9 bases. CDR3 size: 18 residues. CDR1 is SGHTA, CDR2 FQGNSA, per germline. V shed 3 bases and J 3 bases; nucleotides not matched to a gene: 12. DNA for the CDR3: TGTGCCAGCAGCTTTCGTCGGTTCGTAGCGGGAGACTACAATGAGCAGTTCTTC. Translated: CASSFRRFVAGDYNEQFF.

This chain uses TRBV5-4 with TRBJ2-3, with 12 bases that match TRBD1. The CDR3 covers 16 residues. Losses at the gene ends were 0 bases for V and 6 bases for J; bases not matched to a gene: 5. Germline V gene sequence: CDR1 SGHNT, CDR2 YYREEE (reference sequence). The CDR3: CASSLGPGQGADTQYF. DNA for the CDR3: TGTGCCAGCAGCTTGGGGCCGGGACAGGGGGCTGATACGCAGTATTTT.

This rearrangement joins TRBV6-5 to TRBJ1-5, with 10 bases fitting TRBD1. Germline-derived CDR1 and CDR2 are MNHEY and SVGAGI. CDR3 length: 15 amino acids. With 8 bases clipped from V and 6 bases from J, the junction kept 10 bases outside the gene matches. The CDR3 DNA reads as TGTGCCAGCGCCAGACAGGGGGCGTACGGTCAGCCCCAGCATTTT. Translating it yields CASARQGAYGQPQHF.

The chain employs TRBV5-1 and TRBJ1-1; tentatively, D is TRBD1 (5 bases). Germline CDR1 and CDR2: SGHRS and YFSETQ. This CDR3 is 14 amino acids long. V shed 2 bases and J shed 1 base, with 9 bases lying between them. CDR3 sequence: CASSFDGGNTEAFF. The CDR3 bases are TGCGCCAGCAGCTTTGACGGGGGGAACACTGAAGCTTTCTTT.

The chain joins TRBV15 to TRBJ2-7; TRBD2 matches at 11 bases. Germline V gene sequence: CDR1 LNHNV, CDR2 YYDKDF (reference sequence). This CDR3 is 14 amino acids long. V dropped 4 bases and J dropped 6; count of bases not matched to a gene: 5. Here the CDR3 DNA reads TGTGCCACCAGCACCGGGACTAGCGGCCTCGAGCAGTACTTC. This codes for CATSTGTSGLEQYF.

This chain joins TRBV30 and TRBJ2-7; possible D gene TRBD1, 6 bases. Germline lookup yields CDR1 GTSNPN and CDR2 SVGIG (reference sequence). This CDR3 contains 14 residues. The V end lost 1 base, the J end lost 6 bases, and 16 bases lay between the germline ends. As DNA, the CDR3 is TGTGCCTGGAGTGAAAGGGGGACCCTTCGCGAGCAGTACTTC. It codes for CAWSERGTLREQYF.

The J gene is TRBJ2-3, the V gene TRBV7-2; maybe TRBD1 (6 bases). Trimming removed 5 bases from V and 6 bases from J, with 24 bases in between. The CDR3 extends over 17 amino acids. In germline, CDR1 is SGHTA, CDR2 FQGNSA. The CDR3 sequence is CASSPPTRTASRDTQYF. CDR3 DNA: TGTGCCAGCAGCCCGCCAACGCGGACAGCATCAAGGGATACGCAGTATTTT. The whole variable domain, filled in from reference TRBV7-2 and TRBJ2-3, reads GAGVSQSPSNKVTEKGKDVELRCDPISGHTALYWYRQSLGQGLEFLIYFQGNSAPDKSGLPSDRFSAERTGGSVSTLTIQRTQQEDSAVYLCASSPPTRTASRDTQYFGPGTRLTVL.

The chain employs TRBV28 and TRBJ1-6, with a possible D match to TRBD1 (5 bases). The CDR3 is made up of 13 amino acids. Germline V gene lookup returns CDR1 MDHEN and CDR2 SYDVKM. Between the trimmed V and J ends, which lost 5 bases and 11 bases, there was a span of 13 bases. CDR3: CASSPDSGTPLHF. The CDR3 nucleotides are TGTGCCAGCAGTCCCGACAGCGGGACACCCCTCCACTTT.

The V and J genes are TRBV7-9 and TRBJ2-7, with 11 bases identical to TRBD1. The CDR3 is 16 amino acids. Per germline, CDR1 SEHNR and CDR2 FQNEAQ (reference sequence). With 1 base clipped from V and 3 bases from J, the junction kept 5 bases outside the gene matches. CDR3 in amino acids: CASSLERDRGVYEQYF. The CDR3 DNA sequence: TGTGCCAGCAGCTTAGAACGGGACAGGGGGGTCTACGAGCAGTACTTC.

This sequence joins TRBV7-3 and TRBJ2-2; 14 bases are shared with TRBD2. This CDR3 has 20 amino acids. V was pared by 5 bases and J by 0 bases, with 11 bases of the junction left unmatched. Germline lookup yields CDR1 SGHTA and CDR2 FQGTGA. The CDR3 is CASSPTGLAGGRANTGELFF. DNA for the CDR3: TGTGCCAGCAGCCCCACCGGACTAGCGGGAGGACGCGCGAACACCGGGGAGCTGTTTTTT.

The V gene is TRBV6-5, the J gene TRBJ1-1, with D possibly matching TRBD1 (5 bases). Trimming took 2 bases from V and 0 from J, leaving 10 bases between them. Germline assignment: CDR1 MNHEY and CDR2 SVGAGI. The CDR3 totals 15 residues. The CDR3 DNA is TGTGCCAGCAGTTACACGGCCAGGGTGAACACTGAAGCTTTCTTT. This codes for CASSYTARVNTEAFF.

This chain connects TRBV27 to TRBJ2-7; D uncertain. The ends were cut back, 1 base at V and 3 bases at J, with 19 bases in the middle. Germline V lookup: CDR1 MNHEY, CDR2 SMNVEV (reference sequence). This CDR3 is 17 amino acids long. CDR3 in DNA: TGTGCCAGCAGTTTATATAGCCCGTCCATCTCTTTCTACGAGCAGTACTTC. This codes for CASSLYSPSISFYEQYF.

The chain couples TRBV19 to TRBJ1-3, with TRBD1 as a possible D gene (5 bases). The CDR3 runs to 14 residues. Germline V gene sequence: CDR1 LNHDA, CDR2 SQIVND (reference sequence). V lost 3 bases and J 2 bases, leaving 8 bases between the germline ends. The CDR3 region is CASSIPRAGNTIYF. The CDR3 DNA reads as TGTGCCAGTAGTATCCCCAGGGCTGGAAACACCATATATTTT.

This chain connects TRBV11-2 to TRBJ2-1, with 8 bases lining up with TRBD1. The J segment lost 6 bases and the V segment lost 5 bases, leaving 3 bases of the junction unmatched. CDR1 and CDR2 from the germline V gene are SGHAT and FQNNGV. The CDR3 covers 13 residues. In DNA form, the CDR3 reads TGTGCCAGCAGCGCCACAGGGGGCAATGAGCAGTTCTTC. Protein: CASSATGGNEQFF.

The chain joins TRBV19 to TRBJ1-2, with D maybe TRBD1 (6 bases). Germline V gene sequence: CDR1 LNHDA, CDR2 SQIVND (reference sequence). The CDR3 is 11 amino acids. Trimming took 7 bases from V and 8 from J, leaving 11 bases between them. CDR3 residues: CASNQGPGYTF. As DNA, the CDR3 is TGTGCCAGTAATCAGGGGCCGGGCTACACCTTC.

This chain joins TRBV5-1 and TRBJ2-2; TRBD2 agrees at 7 bases. Per germline, CDR1 SGHRS and CDR2 YFSETQ. The length of the CDR3 is 16 residues. J lost 2 bases, V lost 0 bases, and 4 bases had no gene match. Written as DNA, the CDR3 is TGCGCCAGCAGCTTGGCGCCAGCGGGAAACACCGGGGAGCTGTTTTTT. It encodes CASSLAPAGNTGELFF. The full variable domain, its missing parts supplied by reference TRBV5-1 and TRBJ2-2, is KAGVTQTPRYLIKTRGQQVTLSCSPISGHRSVSWYQQTPGQGLQFLFEYFSETQRNKGNFPGRFSGRQFSNSRSEMNVSTLELGDSALYLCASSLAPAGNTGELFFGEGSRLTVL.

This clone was seen once. The chain recombines TRBV4-2 with TRBJ1-2; D unresolved. Germline lookup yields CDR1 LGHNA and CDR2 YNFKEQ. The CDR3 has 16 amino acids. Trimming left V 0 bases short and J 6 bases short, with 17 bases between. CDR3: CASSQDSRYTSHGYTF. The CDR3 DNA follows: TGTGCCAGCAGCCAAGACTCGCGTTATACGTCCCATGGCTACACCTTC.

This chain joins TRBV2 and TRBJ1-2; 7 bases fit TRBD1. CDR3 length: 14 amino acids. The trim removed 7 bases at V and 4 bases at J, leaving 9 bases unmatched. Germline CDR1 and CDR2: SNHLY and FYNNEI. The chain's CDR3 is CASISDRVSYGYTF. The CDR3 nucleotides are TGTGCCAGCATTAGCGACAGGGTATCCTATGGCTACACCTTC.

The V call is TRBV7-2, the J call TRBJ2-1, with 8 bases fitting TRBD2. The CDR3 runs to 13 residues. Trimming removed 6 bases from V and 3 bases from J; junction bases left unmatched: 1. CDR1 and CDR2 (germline): SGHTA, FQGNSA. The CDR3 region is CASRTSGYNEQFF. In nucleotides, the CDR3 is TGTGCCAGCAGAACTAGCGGCTACAATGAGCAGTTCTTC.

The chain uses TRBV5-1 and TRBJ1-1; perhaps TRBD1 as D (6 bases). The germline V gene has CDR1 SGHRS and CDR2 YFSETQ. Trimming pared 5 bases from V and 4 bases from J, leaving 12 bases between. The CDR3 is 13 amino acids. CDR3 protein: CASRVSQGTEAFF. The CDR3, as DNA: TGCGCCAGCAGGGTGTCACAGGGCACTGAAGCTTTCTTT.

This chain links TRBV7-2 with TRBJ1-4; D perhaps matches TRBD1 (5 bases). Trimming took 2 bases from V and 8 from J, leaving 9 bases between them. This CDR3 contains 13 residues. Germline V gives CDR1 SGHTA, CDR2 FQGNSA. In DNA, the CDR3 is TGTGCCAGCAGCTTACTTTGGGGCGAAAAACTGTTTTTT. Translated, it gives CASSLLWGEKLFF.

This clone was seen a handful of times. The chain is built from TRBV24-1 and TRBJ2-1; no definite D call. The CDR3 is made up of 12 amino acids. In germline, CDR1 is KGHDR, CDR2 SFDVKD. V shed 4 bases and J shed 9 bases, with 9 bases lying between them. CDR3 DNA sequence: TGTGCCACCAGTGAGAGGTCTTTTGAGCAGTTCTTC. Protein product: CATSERSFEQFF.

The chain combines TRBV27 with TRBJ2-5; perhaps TRBD1 as D (5 bases). Trimming stripped 3 bases from V and 1 base from J, with 6 bases between. The CDR3 is made up of 13 amino acids. Germline CDR1 reads MNHEY; CDR2 reads SMNVEV (reference sequence). The CDR3 nucleotides are TGTGCCAGCAGTTTGACAGTCCAAGAGACCCAGTACTTC. Its protein is CASSLTVQETQYF.

This chain joins TRBV12-5 and TRBJ1-2; 9 positions agree with TRBD1. Germline V gene sequence: CDR1 LGHNT, CDR2 FRNRAP. The trim removed 3 bases at V and 4 bases at J, leaving 15 bases unmatched. This CDR3 spans 18 amino acids. The CDR3 nucleotides read TGTGCTAGTGGTTTTGCGACCCACAGGGGGCAAATAACCTATGGCTACACCTTC. It specifies CASGFATHRGQITYGYTF.

The chain is built from TRBV14 and TRBJ2-1; 12 bases line up with TRBD2. Per germline, CDR1 SGHDN and CDR2 FVKESK. This CDR3 region has 15 residues. The trim removed 4 bases at V and 6 bases at J, leaving 4 bases unmatched. As DNA, the CDR3 is TGTGCCAGCAGCCCGCTAGCGGGGGGGCCCAATGAGCAGTTCTTC. Protein: CASSPLAGGPNEQFF.

Note on this clone: The junction departs from germline at one end; a sequencing error may be responsible. The genes are TRBV7-9 and TRBJ2-7; the D gene is possibly TRBD1 (5 bases). The V gene's germline CDR1 is SEHNR and CDR2 FQNEAQ (reference sequence). This CDR3 is 15 amino acids long. In DNA, the CDR3 is TGTGCCAGCGGCTTTTCGGCAAGGGGTTCCTACGAGCAGTACTTC. Translation gives CASGFSARGSYEQYF.

V and J are TRBV20-1 and TRBJ1-1, with D hard to call. The V end was cut by 6 bases, the J end by 5 bases, with 7 bases between. This CDR3 is 10 amino acids long. Germline CDR1 reads DFQATT; CDR2 reads SNEGSKA (reference sequence). Here the CDR3 DNA reads TGCAGTGCCAGATATACTGAAGCTTTCTTT. Encoded protein: CSARYTEAFF.

The chain employs TRBV28 and TRBJ1-1; D perhaps matches TRBD1 (6 bases). The V gene lost 5 bases and the J gene lost 0 bases, with 13 bases spanning the gap. The CDR3 runs to 15 residues. CDR1 MDHEN and CDR2 SYDVKM come from the germline V gene. The CDR3 DNA reads TGTGCCAGCAGTCCAGTTTGGACAGTGAACACTGAAGCTTTCTTT. Translated: CASSPVWTVNTEAFF.